One and the same sample provided the 5 T cell receptor beta chains below, sequenced in a study of radiotherapy plus CTLA-4 blockade in lung cancer. Clones were sequenced by immunoSEQ multiplex PCR, and TCRdb holds only the in-frame ones, with some missing. The sample includes 90,000 or so clones, around 83% of them seen just once. The sample consisted of peripheral blood, taken from a patient treated with radiotherapy plus ipilimumab. Receptors were obtained from a human donor with non-small cell lung cancer who had stable disease on radiotherapy plus ipilimumab.

The V call is TRBV10-1, the J call TRBJ2-1; TRBD1 matches at 12 bases. V shed 1 base and J 4 bases; nucleotides not matched to a gene: 8. This CDR3 is 18 amino acids long. Per the germline V gene, CDR1 is WNHNN and CDR2 is SYGVQD (reference sequence). Here the CDR3 DNA reads TGCGCCAGCAGTGAGTGGGGACAGGGGGCTTCTATTTACAATGAGCAGTTCTTC. The encoded protein is CASSEWGQGASIYNEQFF.

This chain's CDR3 is CASSQETNSPLHF. The CDR3 coding sequence is TGTGCCAGCAGCCAGGAAACTAATTCACCCCTCCACTTT. V and J are TRBV5-4 and TRBJ1-6; the D is unclear. The CDR3 loop spans 13 amino acids. V was trimmed by 4 bases and J by 6 bases, leaving 8 bases between them. The germline gives CDR1 SGHNT, CDR2 YYREEE (reference sequence).

This clone was recorded a few times. The J gene is TRBJ1-3, the V gene TRBV18; D perhaps matches TRBD1 (5 bases). CDR3 length: 15 amino acids. Trimming took 3 bases from V and 0 from J, leaving 9 bases between them. CDR1 and CDR2 (germline): KGHSH, LQKENI. For the CDR3, the DNA is TGTGCCAGCTCACCTCTAGACAGCTCTGGAAACACCATATATTTT. Protein sequence: CASSPLDSSGNTIYF.

The chain has TRBV28 and TRBJ2-7, with D perhaps TRBD1 or TRBD2 (6 bases each). V was shortened by 8 bases and J by 5 bases, with 19 bases between the two germline ends. The CDR3 runs 14 residues. CDR1 is MDHEN and CDR2 is SYDVKM in the germline V gene. CDR3 region: CASRTSWGANEQYF. CDR3 DNA: TGTGCCAGCCGTACAAGTTGGGGGGCGAACGAGCAGTACTTC. Using reference TRBV28 and TRBJ2-7 for the parts outside the CDR3, the full variable domain is DVKVTQSSRYLVKRTGEKVFLECVQDMDHENMFWYRQDPGLGLRLIYFSYDVKMKEKGDIPEGYSVSREKKERFSLILESASTNQTSMYLCASRTSWGANEQYFGPGTRLTVT.

The rearrangement joins TRBV11-2 to TRBJ1-1; D is uncertain. Germline CDR1 is SGHAT and CDR2 is FQNNGV. CDR3 size: 15 residues. Trimming removed 3 bases from V and 1 base from J, with 12 bases in between. This chain's CDR3 is CASSLYVRKNTEAFF. CDR3 bases: TGTGCCAGCAGCTTGTACGTACGGAAGAACACTGAAGCTTTCTTT.